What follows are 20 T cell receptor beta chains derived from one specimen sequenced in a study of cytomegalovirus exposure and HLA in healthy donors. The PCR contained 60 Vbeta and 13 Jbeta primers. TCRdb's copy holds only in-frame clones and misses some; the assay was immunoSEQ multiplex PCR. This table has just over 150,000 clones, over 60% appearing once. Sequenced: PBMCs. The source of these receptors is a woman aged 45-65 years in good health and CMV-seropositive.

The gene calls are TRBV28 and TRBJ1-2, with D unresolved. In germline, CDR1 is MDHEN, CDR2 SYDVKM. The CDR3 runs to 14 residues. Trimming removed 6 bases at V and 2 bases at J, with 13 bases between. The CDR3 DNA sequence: TGTGCCAGCAGACCAAACGGAGTGAACTATGGCTACACCTTC. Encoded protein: CASRPNGVNYGYTF.

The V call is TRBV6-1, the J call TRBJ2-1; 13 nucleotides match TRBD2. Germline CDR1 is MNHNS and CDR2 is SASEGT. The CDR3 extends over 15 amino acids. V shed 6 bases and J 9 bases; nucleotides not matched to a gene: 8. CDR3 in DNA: TGTGCCAGCAGCCCCGGACTAGCGGGAGTGGGTGAGCAGTTCTTC. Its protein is CASSPGLAGVGEQFF.

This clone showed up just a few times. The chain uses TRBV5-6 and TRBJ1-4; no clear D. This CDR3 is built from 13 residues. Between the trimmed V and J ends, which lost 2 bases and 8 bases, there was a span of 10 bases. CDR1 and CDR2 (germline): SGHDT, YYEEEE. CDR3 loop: CASSLNRGEKLFF. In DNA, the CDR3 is TGTGCCAGCAGCTTAAACCGGGGAGAAAAACTGTTTTTT.

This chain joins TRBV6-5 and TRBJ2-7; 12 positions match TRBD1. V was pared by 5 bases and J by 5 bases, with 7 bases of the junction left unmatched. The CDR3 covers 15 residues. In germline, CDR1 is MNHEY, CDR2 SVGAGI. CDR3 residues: CASSHPGQGAHEQYF. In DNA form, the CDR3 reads TGTGCCAGCAGTCACCCGGGACAGGGGGCTCACGAGCAGTACTTC.

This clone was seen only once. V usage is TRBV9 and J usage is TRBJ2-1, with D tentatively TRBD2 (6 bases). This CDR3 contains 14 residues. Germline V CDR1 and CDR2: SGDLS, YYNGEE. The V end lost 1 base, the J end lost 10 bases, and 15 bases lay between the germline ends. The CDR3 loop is CASSVLAGGLEQFF. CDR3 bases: TGTGCCAGCAGCGTACTAGCCGGGGGATTGGAGCAGTTCTTC.

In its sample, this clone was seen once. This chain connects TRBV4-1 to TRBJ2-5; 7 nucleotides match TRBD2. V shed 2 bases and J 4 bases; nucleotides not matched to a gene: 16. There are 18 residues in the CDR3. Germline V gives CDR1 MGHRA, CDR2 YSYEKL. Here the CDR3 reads CASSQTGQRLAGLETQYF. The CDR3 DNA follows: TGCGCCAGCAGCCAAACGGGTCAGAGACTAGCAGGGCTAGAGACCCAGTACTTC.

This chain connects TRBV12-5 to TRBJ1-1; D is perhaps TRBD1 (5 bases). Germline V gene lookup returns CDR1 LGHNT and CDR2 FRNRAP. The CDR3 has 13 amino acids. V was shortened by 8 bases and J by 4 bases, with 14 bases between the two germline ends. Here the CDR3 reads CASTLAGGTEAFF. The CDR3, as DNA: TGTGCTAGTACCTTGGCGGGGGGCACTGAAGCTTTCTTT.

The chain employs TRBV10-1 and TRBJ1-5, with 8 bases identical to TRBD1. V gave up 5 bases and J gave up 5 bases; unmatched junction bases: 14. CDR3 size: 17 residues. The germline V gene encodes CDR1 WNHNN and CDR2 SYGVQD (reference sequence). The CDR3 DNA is TGCGCCAGCAGTAAGGACAGGGACAGGCCCGACCATCAGCCCCAGCATTTT. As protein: CASSKDRDRPDHQPQHF.

In nucleotides, the CDR3 is TGTGCCAGCAGCTTAGAGGCAGGGCGGAACACCATATATTTT. Translating gives CASSLEAGRNTIYF. The chain combines TRBV11-2 with TRBJ1-3; D perhaps matches TRBD1 (5 bases). The germline CDR1 and CDR2 sequences are SGHAT and FQNNGV. Between the trimmed V and J ends, which lost 0 bases and 7 bases, there was a span of 10 bases. There are 14 residues in the CDR3.

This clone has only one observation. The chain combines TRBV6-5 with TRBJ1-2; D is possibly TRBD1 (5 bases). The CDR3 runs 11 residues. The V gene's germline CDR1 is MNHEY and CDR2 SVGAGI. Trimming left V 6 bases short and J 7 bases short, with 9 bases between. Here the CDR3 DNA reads TGTGCCAGCAGCTCGGGGGTTGGCTACACCTTC. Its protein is CASSSGVGYTF.

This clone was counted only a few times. The CDR3 reads CASSKDRGLSYEQYF. The CDR3 coding sequence is TGTGCCAGCAGCAAGGACAGGGGGCTCTCCTACGAGCAGTACTTC. The V gene is TRBV7-2, the J gene TRBJ2-7; 11 positions match TRBD1. The CDR3 sequence is 15 residues long. CDR1 is SGHTA and CDR2 is FQGNSA in the germline V gene. The V and J ends lost 5 bases and 0 bases, in that order; junction bases with no gene match: 3.

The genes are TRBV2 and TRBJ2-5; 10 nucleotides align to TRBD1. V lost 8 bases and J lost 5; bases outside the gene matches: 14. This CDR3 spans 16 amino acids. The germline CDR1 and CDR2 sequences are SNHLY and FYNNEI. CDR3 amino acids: CASAPATGQGSETQYF. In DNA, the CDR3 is TGTGCCAGCGCCCCGGCGACGGGACAGGGGAGCGAGACCCAGTACTTC.

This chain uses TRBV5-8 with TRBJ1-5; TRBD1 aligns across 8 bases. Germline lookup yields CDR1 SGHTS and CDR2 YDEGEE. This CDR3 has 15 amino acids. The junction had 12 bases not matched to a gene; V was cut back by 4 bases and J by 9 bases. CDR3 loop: CASSQGGQADRPQHF. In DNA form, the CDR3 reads TGTGCCAGCAGCCAAGGGGGACAGGCGGATCGGCCCCAGCATTTT.

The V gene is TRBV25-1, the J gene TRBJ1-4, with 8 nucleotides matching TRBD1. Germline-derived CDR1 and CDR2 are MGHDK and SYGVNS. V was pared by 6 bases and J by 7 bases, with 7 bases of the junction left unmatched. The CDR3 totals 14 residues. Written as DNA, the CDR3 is TGTGCCAGCAGAGGGACAGGTCCTTTTGAAAAACTGTTTTTT. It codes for CASRGTGPFEKLFF.

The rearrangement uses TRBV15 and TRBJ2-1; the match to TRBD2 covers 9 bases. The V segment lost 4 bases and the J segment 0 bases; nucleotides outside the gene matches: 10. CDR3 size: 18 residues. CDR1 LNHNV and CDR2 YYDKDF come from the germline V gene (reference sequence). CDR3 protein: CATSTLGTSWSSYNEQFF. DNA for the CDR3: TGTGCCACCAGCACCCTCGGGACTAGCTGGAGCTCCTACAATGAGCAGTTCTTC.

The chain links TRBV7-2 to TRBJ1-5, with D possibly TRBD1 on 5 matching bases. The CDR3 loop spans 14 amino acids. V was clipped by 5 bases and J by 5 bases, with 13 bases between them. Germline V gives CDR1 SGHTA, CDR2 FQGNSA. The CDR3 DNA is TGTGCCAGCAGCGCTGACAGTCAATATCAGCCCCAGCATTTT. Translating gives CASSADSQYQPQHF.

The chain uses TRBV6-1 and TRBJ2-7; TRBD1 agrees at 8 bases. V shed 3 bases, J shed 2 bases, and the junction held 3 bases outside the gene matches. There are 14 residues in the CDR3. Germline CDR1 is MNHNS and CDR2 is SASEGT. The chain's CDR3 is CASSEDRDTYEQYF. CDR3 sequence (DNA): TGTGCCAGCAGTGAGGACAGGGATACCTACGAGCAGTACTTC.

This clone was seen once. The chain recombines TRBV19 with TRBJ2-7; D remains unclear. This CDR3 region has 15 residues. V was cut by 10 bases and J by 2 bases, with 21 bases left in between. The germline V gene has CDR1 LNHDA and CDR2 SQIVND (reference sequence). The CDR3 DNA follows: TGTGCCACCTCCCCGAGGCAAGACTTACCCTACGAGCAGTACTTC. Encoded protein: CATSPRQDLPYEQYF.

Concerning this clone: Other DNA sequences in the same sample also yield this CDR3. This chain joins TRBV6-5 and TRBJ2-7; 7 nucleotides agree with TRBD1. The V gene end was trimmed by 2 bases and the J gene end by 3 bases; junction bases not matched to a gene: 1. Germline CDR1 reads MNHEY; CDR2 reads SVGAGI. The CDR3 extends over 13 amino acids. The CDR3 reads CASSYRQGYEQYF. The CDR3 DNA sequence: TGTGCCAGCAGTTACCGACAGGGCTACGAGCAGTACTTC.

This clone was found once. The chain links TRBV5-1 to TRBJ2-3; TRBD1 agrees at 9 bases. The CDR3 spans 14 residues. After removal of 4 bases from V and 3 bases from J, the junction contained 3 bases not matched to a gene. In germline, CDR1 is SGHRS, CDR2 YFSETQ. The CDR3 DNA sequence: TGCGCCAGCAGCCACGGACAGGGGACAGATACGCAGTATTTT. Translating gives CASSHGQGTDTQYF.